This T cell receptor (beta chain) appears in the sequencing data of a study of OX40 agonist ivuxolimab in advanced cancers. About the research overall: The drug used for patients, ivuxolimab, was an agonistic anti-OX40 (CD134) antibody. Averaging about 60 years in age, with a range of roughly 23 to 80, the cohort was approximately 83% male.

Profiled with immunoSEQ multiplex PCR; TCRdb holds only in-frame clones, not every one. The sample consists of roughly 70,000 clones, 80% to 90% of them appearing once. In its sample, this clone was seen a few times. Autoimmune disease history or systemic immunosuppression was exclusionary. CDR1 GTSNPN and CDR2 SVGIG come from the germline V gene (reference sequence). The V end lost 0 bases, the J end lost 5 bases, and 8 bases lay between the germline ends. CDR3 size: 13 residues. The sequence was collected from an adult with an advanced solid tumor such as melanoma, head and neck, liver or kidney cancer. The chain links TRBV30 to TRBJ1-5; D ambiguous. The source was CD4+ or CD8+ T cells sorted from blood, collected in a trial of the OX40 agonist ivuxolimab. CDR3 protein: CAWSVRSDQPQHF. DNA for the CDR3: TGTGCCTGGAGTGTACGATCGGATCAGCCCCAGCATTTT.